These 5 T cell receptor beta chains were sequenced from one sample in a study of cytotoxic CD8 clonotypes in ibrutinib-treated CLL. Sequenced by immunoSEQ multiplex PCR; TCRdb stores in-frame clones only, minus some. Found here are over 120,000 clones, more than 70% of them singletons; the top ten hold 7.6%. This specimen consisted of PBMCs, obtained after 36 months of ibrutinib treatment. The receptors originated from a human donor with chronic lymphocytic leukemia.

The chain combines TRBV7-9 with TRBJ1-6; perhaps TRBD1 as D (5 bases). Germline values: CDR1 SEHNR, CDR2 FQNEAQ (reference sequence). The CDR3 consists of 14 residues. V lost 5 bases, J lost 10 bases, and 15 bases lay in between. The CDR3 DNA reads TGTGCCAGCAGCGGAGGGACCTGGGGCTCACCCCTCCACTTT. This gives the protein CASSGGTWGSPLHF.

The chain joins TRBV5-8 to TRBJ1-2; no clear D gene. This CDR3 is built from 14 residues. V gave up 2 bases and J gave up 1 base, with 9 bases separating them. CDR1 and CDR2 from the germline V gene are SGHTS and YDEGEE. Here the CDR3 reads CASSFFWGNYGYTF. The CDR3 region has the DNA TGTGCCAGCAGCTTTTTTTGGGGTAACTATGGCTACACCTTC.

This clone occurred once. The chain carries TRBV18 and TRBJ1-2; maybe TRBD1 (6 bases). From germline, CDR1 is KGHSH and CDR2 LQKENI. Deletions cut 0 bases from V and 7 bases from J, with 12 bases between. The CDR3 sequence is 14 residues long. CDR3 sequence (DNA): TGTGCCAGCTCACCACCGGGGGCGCCCGGTGGCTACACCTTC. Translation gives CASSPPGAPGGYTF.

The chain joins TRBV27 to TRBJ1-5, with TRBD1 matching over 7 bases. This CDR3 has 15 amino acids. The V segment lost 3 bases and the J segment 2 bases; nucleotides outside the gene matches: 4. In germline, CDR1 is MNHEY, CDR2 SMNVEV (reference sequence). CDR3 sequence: CASSFGTAGNQPQHF. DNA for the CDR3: TGTGCCAGCAGTTTTGGGACAGCGGGCAATCAGCCCCAGCATTTT.

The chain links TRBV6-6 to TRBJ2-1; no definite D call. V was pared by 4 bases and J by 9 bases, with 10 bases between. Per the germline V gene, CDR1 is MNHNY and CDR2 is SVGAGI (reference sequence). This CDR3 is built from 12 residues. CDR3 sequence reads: CASSFGLIEQFF. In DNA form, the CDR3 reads TGTGCCAGCAGTTTCGGGCTCATTGAGCAGTTCTTC.